These 25 T cell receptor beta chains were all obtained from the same sample, sequenced in a study of blood T cell repertoires in COVID-19 (dated by TCRdb to about 2020). Libraries were made using the immunoSEQ multiplex PCR assay. This is the immuneACCESS table as TCRdb keeps it, with only in-frame sequences that have V and J called. A part of the clones is gone; compared with another copy, unresolved V genes explain less than half, and the rest is unexplained. The sample has about 150,000 clones on record, about 83% of them singletons. The top ten constitute about 5% of the sample. The specimen was peripheral blood. These receptors were taken from a human donor in a cohort sampled during active COVID-19.

This clone came up once. The chain employs TRBV19 and TRBJ2-1; no firm D call. V was pared by 1 base and J by 2 bases, with 9 bases between. The V gene's germline CDR1 is LNHDA and CDR2 SQIVND (reference sequence). The CDR3 loop spans 15 amino acids. Here the CDR3 DNA reads TGTGCCAGTAGTATAGTGTCGGTCCCCTACAATGAGCAGTTCTTC. This sequence encodes CASSIVSVPYNEQFF.

The chain links TRBV11-3 to TRBJ2-1, with 7 bases aligning to TRBD2. This CDR3 contains 17 residues. With V trimmed by 0 bases and J by 2 bases, 7 bases remained unmatched. Germline V lookup: CDR1 SGHNT, CDR2 YENEEA. The CDR3 reads CASSLDRASGTYNEQFF. The CDR3 bases are TGTGCCAGCAGCTTAGATCGAGCTAGCGGTACCTACAATGAGCAGTTCTTC.

The gene calls are TRBV18 and TRBJ2-3, with TRBD2 matching 7 bases. The CDR3 runs to 16 residues. CDR1 is KGHSH and CDR2 is LQKENI in the germline V gene. Unmatched junction bases numbered 4, after V lost 1 base and J lost 0 bases. Here the CDR3 reads CASSPRYGGSTDTQYF. The CDR3 nucleotides read TGTGCCAGCTCACCACGTTACGGGGGGAGCACAGATACGCAGTATTTT.

The chain has TRBV5-5 and TRBJ1-5; TRBD1 is a possible D gene (5 bases). CDR3 length: 16 residues. CDR1 is SGHKS and CDR2 is YYEKEE in the germline V gene (reference sequence). V was pared by 1 base and J by 3 bases, with 14 bases between. CDR3 in amino acids: CASSLRWTNNNQPQHF. The CDR3 DNA is TGTGCCAGCAGCTTGCGCTGGACAAACAACAATCAGCCCCAGCATTTT.

The CDR3 DNA follows: TGTGCCAGCAGCTTGGGTGTCAATAGCAATCAGCCCCAGCATTTT. Its protein product is CASSLGVNSNQPQHF. The J gene is TRBJ1-5, the V gene TRBV5-8; D call uncertain. Germline CDR1 SGHTS, CDR2 YDEGEE. Between the trimmed V and J ends, which lost 0 bases and 0 bases, there was a span of 7 bases. This CDR3 has 15 residues.

The gene calls are TRBV9 and TRBJ1-1; 8 bases map to TRBD1. The V segment lost 3 bases and the J segment 3 bases; nucleotides outside the gene matches: 7. CDR3 size: 15 residues. CDR1 SGDLS and CDR2 YYNGEE come from the germline V gene. DNA of the CDR3: TGTGCCAGCAGCGCGATGACAGGGGTGGACACTGAAGCTTTCTTT. Translation: CASSAMTGVDTEAFF.

V and J are TRBV5-6 and TRBJ1-5, with unresolved D. This CDR3 is built from 15 residues. Trimming left V 0 bases short and J 0 bases short, with 7 bases between. Per the germline V gene, CDR1 is SGHDT and CDR2 is YYEEEE. The CDR3 loop is CASSLGGVSNQPQHF. CDR3 in DNA: TGTGCCAGCAGCTTGGGCGGCGTTAGCAATCAGCCCCAGCATTTT.

Written as DNA, the CDR3 is TGTGCCAGCAGTTTTACCGGGGTCAGTGAAAAACTGTTTTTT. Residues: CASSFTGVSEKLFF. The rearrangement links TRBV28 to TRBJ1-4; no reliable D call. The CDR3 runs 14 residues. V lost 3 bases to trimming and J lost 7 bases, with 12 bases between them. Germline V gene data show CDR1 as MDHEN and CDR2 as SYDVKM.

This clone appeared a single time. The genes are TRBV4-3 and TRBJ1-2, with D possibly TRBD1 on 6 matching bases. Trimming stripped 2 bases from V and 5 bases from J, with 18 bases between. Germline CDR1 and CDR2: LGHNA and YSLEER. The CDR3 loop spans 16 amino acids. CDR3 sequence reads: CASSQTTGGGLYGYTF. The CDR3 nucleotides read TGCGCCAGCAGCCAAACGACAGGAGGCGGACTTTATGGCTACACCTTC.

V is TRBV3-1 (or the pseudogene TRBV3-2) and J is TRBJ2-7; 7 bases agree with TRBD2. Trimming at V came to 0 bases and at J to 7 bases, leaving 12 bases not matched to a gene. In germline, CDR1 is LGHDT, CDR2 YNNKEL (reference sequence). The CDR3 has 16 amino acids. CDR3 nucleotides: TGTGCCAGCAGCCAAGATTTGTTGGGACTGGGGGGGGAGCAGTACTTC. As protein: CASSQDLLGLGGEQYF.

The rearrangement uses TRBV9 and TRBJ2-3, with 9 bases identical to TRBD2. The junction had 17 bases not matched to a gene; V was cut back by 4 bases and J by 5 bases. The germline V gene has CDR1 SGDLS and CDR2 YYNGEE. CDR3 length equals 18 residues. The CDR3 loop is CASSSRRVAGGSLDTQYF. CDR3 DNA: TGTGCCAGCAGCTCCCGCCGGGTTGCGGGGGGGTCACTAGATACGCAGTATTTT.

This sequence joins TRBV4-3 and TRBJ2-3, with 12 bases identical to TRBD2. CDR3 length: 16 residues. Germline V CDR1 and CDR2: LGHNA, YSLEER. Germline trimming cut 3 bases from V and 3 bases from J; bases unmatched to any gene: 4. CDR3 sequence: CASSQQTSGGTDTQYF. Written as DNA, the CDR3 is TGCGCCAGCAGCCAGCAGACTAGCGGGGGTACAGATACGCAGTATTTT.

This clone was found a few times. The J gene is TRBJ2-5, the V gene TRBV5-1; TRBD2 aligns across 10 bases. The CDR3 covers 15 residues. The germline V gene has CDR1 SGHRS and CDR2 YFSETQ. V trimming: 4 bases; J trimming: 2 bases; junction bases outside the gene matches: 5. The CDR3 DNA follows: TGCGCCAGCAGCCCCGGACTAGCGGAACAAGAGACCCAGTACTTC. Its translation: CASSPGLAEQETQYF. Together with reference TRBV5-1 and TRBJ2-5, the CDR3 gives the full variable domain: KAGVTQTPRYLIKTRGQQVTLSCSPISGHRSVSWYQQTPGQGLQFLFEYFSETQRNKGNFPGRFSGRQFSNSRSEMNVSTLELGDSALYLCASSPGLAEQETQYFGPGTRLLVL.

This chain's CDR3 is CASSLTLTDTQYF. The CDR3 nucleotides read TGCGCCAGCAGCTTGACTCTCACAGATACGCAGTATTTT. The gene calls are TRBV5-1 and TRBJ2-3, with D unresolved. CDR1 is SGHRS, CDR2 YFSETQ, per germline. The length of the CDR3 is 13 residues. V was clipped by 1 base and J by 2 bases, with 5 bases between them.

This chain joins TRBV10-3 and TRBJ2-1; 8 nucleotides match TRBD2. Germline CDR1 ENHRY, CDR2 SYGVKD. Trimming at V came to 0 bases and at J to 8 bases, leaving 9 bases not matched to a gene. This CDR3 has 16 amino acids. Written as DNA, the CDR3 is TGTGCCATCAGTGAGTCCCCGGGATCGCGGGGGGATGAGCAGTTCTTC. This encodes CAISESPGSRGDEQFF.

The chain employs TRBV7-6 and TRBJ2-1; 7 positions match TRBD1. Germline CDR1 and CDR2: SGHVS and FNYEAQ. The CDR3 has 14 residues. V lost 7 bases, J lost 2 bases, and 5 bases stayed unmatched. Written as DNA, the CDR3 is TGTGCCAGCACCCTAGGGGGCGCCTACAATGAGCAGTTCTTC. This gives the protein CASTLGGAYNEQFF.

This chain uses TRBV9 with TRBJ2-3; 7 positions match TRBD2. V shed 1 base and J 5 bases; nucleotides not matched to a gene: 16. The CDR3 covers 18 residues. Germline values: CDR1 SGDLS, CDR2 YYNGEE. In DNA, the CDR3 is TGTGCCAGCAGCGTATCCTCTGGATGGCGGGAGCGTGGAGATACGCAGTATTTT. This codes for CASSVSSGWRERGDTQYF.

J is TRBJ2-7 and V is TRBV28; TRBD1 matches at 9 bases. The CDR3 is 15 amino acids. The germline gives CDR1 MDHEN, CDR2 SYDVKM. The ends lost 6 bases at V and 3 bases at J; junction bases unmatched: 9. The CDR3 loop is CASSQQGAGRYEQYF. The DNA of the CDR3 is TGTGCCAGCAGCCAACAGGGGGCGGGTCGCTACGAGCAGTACTTC. The whole variable domain, remainder taken from reference TRBV28 and TRBJ2-7, is DVKVTQSSRYLVKRTGEKVFLECVQDMDHENMFWYRQDPGLGLRLIYFSYDVKMKEKGDIPEGYSVSREKKERFSLILESASTNQTSMYLCASSQQGAGRYEQYFGPGTRLTVT.

In regard to this clone: The identical CDR3 is also encoded by other nucleotide sequences in the sample. The rearrangement joins TRBV11-2 to TRBJ2-2; TRBD2 aligns across 9 bases. Looked up from germline, CDR1 is SGHAT and CDR2 is FQNNGV. CDR3 length: 17 amino acids. With V trimmed by 3 bases and J by 6 bases, 11 bases remained unmatched. CDR3 loop: CASSFRGGTSRPGELFF. DNA for the CDR3: TGTGCCAGCAGCTTCCGGGGCGGGACTAGCCGCCCCGGGGAGCTGTTTTTT.

The rearrangement links TRBV11-2 to TRBJ2-7, with TRBD1 matching over 9 bases. The CDR3 has 14 residues. Looked up from germline, CDR1 is SGHAT and CDR2 is FQNNGV. J was trimmed by 3 bases and V by 2 bases; bases with no gene match: 2. CDR3 amino acids: CASSLPGQGYEQYF. The CDR3 nucleotides are TGTGCCAGCAGCTTACCGGGACAGGGCTACGAGCAGTACTTC.

The chain combines TRBV7-6 with TRBJ2-1, with 10 nucleotides matching TRBD2. Per germline, CDR1 SGHVS and CDR2 FNYEAQ. The V gene end was trimmed by 2 bases and the J gene end by 2 bases; junction bases not matched to a gene: 9. The CDR3 is 18 amino acids. CDR3 protein: CASSLFSGSGGTYNEQFF. In DNA, the CDR3 is TGTGCCAGCAGCTTATTTTCGGGTAGCGGGGGGACCTACAATGAGCAGTTCTTC.

The CDR3 DNA sequence: TGTGCCAGCAGTGAGACATTGAACACTGAAGCTTTCTTT. This codes for CASSETLNTEAFF. This chain links TRBV2 with TRBJ1-1, with unresolved D. The CDR3 has 13 amino acids. Between the trimmed V and J ends, which lost 3 bases and 0 bases, there was a span of 5 bases. Germline lookup yields CDR1 SNHLY and CDR2 FYNNEI. The whole variable domain, remainder taken from reference TRBV2 and TRBJ1-1, is EPEVTQTPSHQVTQMGQEVILRCVPISNHLYFYWYRQILGQKVEFLVSFYNNEISEKSEIFDDQFSVERPDGSNFTLKIRSTKLEDSAMYFCASSETLNTEAFFGQGTRLTVV.

The V and J genes are TRBV6-5 and TRBJ1-3; D gene ambiguous. Germline lookup yields CDR1 MNHEY and CDR2 SVGAGI. This CDR3 region has 15 residues. The ends were cut back, 3 bases at V and 4 bases at J, with 13 bases in the middle. The CDR3 nucleotides read TGTGCCAGCAGTTATTTAGGGAGGGAAGGAAACACCATATATTTT. Its protein is CASSYLGREGNTIYF.

The V call is TRBV6-5, the J call TRBJ2-2, with 7 bases aligning to TRBD2. In germline, CDR1 is MNHEY, CDR2 SVGAGI. Germline trimming cut 2 bases from V and 5 bases from J; bases unmatched to any gene: 5. This CDR3 comprises 15 residues. CDR3 sequence reads: CASSYAGEGTGELFF. The DNA for the CDR3 is TGTGCCAGCAGTTACGCTGGGGAGGGGACCGGGGAGCTGTTTTTT.

The chain uses TRBV25-1 and TRBJ2-6; TRBD1 might be the D (6 bases). CDR3 size: 16 residues. The V end was cut by 10 bases, the J end by 0 bases, with 16 bases between. Germline V gives CDR1 MGHDK, CDR2 SYGVNS. DNA of the CDR3: TGTGCCACCGCCGGCAGGGGCAACTCTGGGGCCAACGTCCTGACTTTC. This encodes CATAGRGNSGANVLTF.